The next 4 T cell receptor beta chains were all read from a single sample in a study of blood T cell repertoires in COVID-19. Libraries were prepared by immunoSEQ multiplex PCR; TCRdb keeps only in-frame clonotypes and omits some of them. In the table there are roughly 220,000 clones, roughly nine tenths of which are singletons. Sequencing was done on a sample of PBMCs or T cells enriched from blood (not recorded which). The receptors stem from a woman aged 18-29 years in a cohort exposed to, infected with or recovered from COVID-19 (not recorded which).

The CDR3, as DNA: TGTGCCAGCAGCTTGTACAGTAATGAAAAACTGTTTTTT. Translation gives CASSLYSNEKLFF. The chain combines TRBV5-6 with TRBJ1-4; no firm D call. The CDR3 sequence is 13 residues long. V lost 1 base to trimming and J lost 4 bases, with 5 bases between them. Germline CDR1 and CDR2: SGHDT and YYEEEE.

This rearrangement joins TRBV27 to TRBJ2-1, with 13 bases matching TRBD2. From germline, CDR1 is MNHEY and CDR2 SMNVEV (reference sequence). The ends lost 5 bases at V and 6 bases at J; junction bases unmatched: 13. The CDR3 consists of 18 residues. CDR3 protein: CASSVYPSTSGGGNEQFF. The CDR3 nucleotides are TGTGCCAGCAGTGTCTACCCCTCCACTAGCGGGGGGGGCAATGAGCAGTTCTTC.

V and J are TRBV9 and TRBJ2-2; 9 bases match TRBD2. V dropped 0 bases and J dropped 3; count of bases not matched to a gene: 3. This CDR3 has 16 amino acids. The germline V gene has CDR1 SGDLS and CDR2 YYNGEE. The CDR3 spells CASSVVGGRDTGELFF. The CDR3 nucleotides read TGTGCCAGCAGCGTAGTGGGCGGGAGGGACACCGGGGAGCTGTTTTTT. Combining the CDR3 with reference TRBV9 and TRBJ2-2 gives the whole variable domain DSGVTQTPKHLITATGQRVTLRCSPRSGDLSVYWYQQSLDQGLQFLIQYYNGEERAKGNILERFSAQQFPDLHSELNLSSLELGDSALYFCASSVVGGRDTGELFFGEGSRLTVL.

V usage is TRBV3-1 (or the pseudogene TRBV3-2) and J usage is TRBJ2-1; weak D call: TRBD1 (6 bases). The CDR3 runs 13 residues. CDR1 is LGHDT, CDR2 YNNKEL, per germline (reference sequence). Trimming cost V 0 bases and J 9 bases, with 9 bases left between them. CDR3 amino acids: CASSQDEGGEQFF. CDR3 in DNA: TGTGCCAGCAGCCAAGATGAAGGGGGTGAGCAGTTCTTC.